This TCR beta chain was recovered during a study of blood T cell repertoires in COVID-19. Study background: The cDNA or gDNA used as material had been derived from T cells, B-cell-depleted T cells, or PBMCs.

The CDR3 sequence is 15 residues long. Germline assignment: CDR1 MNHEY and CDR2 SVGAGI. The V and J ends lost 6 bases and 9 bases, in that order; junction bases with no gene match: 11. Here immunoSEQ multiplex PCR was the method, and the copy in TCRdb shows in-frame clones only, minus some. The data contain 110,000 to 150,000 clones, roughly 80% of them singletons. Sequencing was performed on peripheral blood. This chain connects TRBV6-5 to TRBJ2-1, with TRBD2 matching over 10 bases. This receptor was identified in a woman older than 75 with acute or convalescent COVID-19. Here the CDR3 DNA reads TGTGCCAGCAGCGTCGGGACTAGCGAACTGTCTGAGCAGTTCTTC. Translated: CASSVGTSELSEQFF.